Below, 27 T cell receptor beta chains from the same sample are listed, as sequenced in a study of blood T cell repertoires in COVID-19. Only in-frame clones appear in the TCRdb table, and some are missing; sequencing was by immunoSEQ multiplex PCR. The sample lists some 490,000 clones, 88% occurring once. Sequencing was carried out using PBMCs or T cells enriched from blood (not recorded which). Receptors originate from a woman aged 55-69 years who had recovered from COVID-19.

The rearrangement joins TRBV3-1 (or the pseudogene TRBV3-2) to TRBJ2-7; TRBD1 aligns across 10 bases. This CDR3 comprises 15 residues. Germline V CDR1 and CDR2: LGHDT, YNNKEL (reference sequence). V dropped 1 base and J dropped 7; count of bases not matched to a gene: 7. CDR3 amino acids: CASSQGGTGALEQYF. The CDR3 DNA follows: TGTGCCAGCAGCCAAGGGGGGACAGGGGCGTTGGAGCAGTACTTC.

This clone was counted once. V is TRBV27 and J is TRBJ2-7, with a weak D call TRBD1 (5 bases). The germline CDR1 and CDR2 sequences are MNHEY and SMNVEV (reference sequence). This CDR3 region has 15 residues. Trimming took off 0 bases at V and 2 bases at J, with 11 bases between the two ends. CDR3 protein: CASSLSSRAPYEQYF. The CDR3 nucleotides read TGTGCCAGCAGTTTATCCTCCAGGGCCCCCTACGAGCAGTACTTC.

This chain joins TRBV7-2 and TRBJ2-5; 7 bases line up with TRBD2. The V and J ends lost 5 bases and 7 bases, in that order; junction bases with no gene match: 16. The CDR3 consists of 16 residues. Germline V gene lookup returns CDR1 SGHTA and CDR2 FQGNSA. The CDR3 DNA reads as TGTGCCAGCAGCCTTCTTCCCCCGAACCCGGGAGGGACCCAGTACTTC. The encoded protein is CASSLLPPNPGGTQYF.

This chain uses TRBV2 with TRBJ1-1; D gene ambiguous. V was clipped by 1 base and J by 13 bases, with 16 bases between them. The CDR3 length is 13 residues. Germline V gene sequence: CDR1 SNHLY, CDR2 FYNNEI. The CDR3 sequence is CASSEEGRSLVFF. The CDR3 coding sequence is TGTGCCAGCAGTGAAGAAGGGAGGAGTCTTGTTTTCTTT.

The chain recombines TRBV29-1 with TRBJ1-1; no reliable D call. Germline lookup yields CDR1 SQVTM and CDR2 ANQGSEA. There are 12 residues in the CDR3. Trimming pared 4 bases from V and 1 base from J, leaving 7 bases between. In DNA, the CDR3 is TGCAGCGTTGCCAGGCAGAACACTGAAGCTTTCTTT. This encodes CSVARQNTEAFF.

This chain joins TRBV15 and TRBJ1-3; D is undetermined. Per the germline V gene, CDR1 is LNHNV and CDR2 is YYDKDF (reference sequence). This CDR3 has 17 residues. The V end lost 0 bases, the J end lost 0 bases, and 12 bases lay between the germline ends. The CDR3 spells CATSRDRAGLSGNTIYF. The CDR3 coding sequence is TGTGCCACCAGCAGAGATCGCGCAGGTCTCTCTGGAAACACCATATATTTT.

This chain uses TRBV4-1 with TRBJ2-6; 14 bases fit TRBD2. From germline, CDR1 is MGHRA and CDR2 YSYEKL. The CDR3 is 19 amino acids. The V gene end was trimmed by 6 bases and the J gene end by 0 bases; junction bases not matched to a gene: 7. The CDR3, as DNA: TGCGCCAGCAGGCCGACTAGCGGGGGGGACTTCTCTGGGGCCAACGTCCTGACTTTC. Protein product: CASRPTSGGDFSGANVLTF.

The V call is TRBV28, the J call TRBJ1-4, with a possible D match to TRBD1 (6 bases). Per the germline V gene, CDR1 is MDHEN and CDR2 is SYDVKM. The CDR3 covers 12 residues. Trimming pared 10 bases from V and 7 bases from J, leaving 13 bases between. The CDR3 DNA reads TGTGCCACCTGGGGGGGCCTTGAAAAACTGTTTTTT. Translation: CATWGGLEKLFF. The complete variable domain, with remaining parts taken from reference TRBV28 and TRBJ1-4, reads DVKVTQSSRYLVKRTGEKVFLECVQDMDHENMFWYRQDPGLGLRLIYFSYDVKMKEKGDIPEGYSVSREKKERFSLILESASTNQTSMYLCATWGGLEKLFFGSGTQLSVL.

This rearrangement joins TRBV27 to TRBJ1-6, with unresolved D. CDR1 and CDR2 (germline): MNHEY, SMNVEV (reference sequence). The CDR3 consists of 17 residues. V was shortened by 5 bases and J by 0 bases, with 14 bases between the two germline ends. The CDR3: CASSAVPSSSYNSPLHF. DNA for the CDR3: TGTGCCAGCAGTGCGGTCCCTTCGAGCTCCTATAATTCACCCCTCCACTTT.

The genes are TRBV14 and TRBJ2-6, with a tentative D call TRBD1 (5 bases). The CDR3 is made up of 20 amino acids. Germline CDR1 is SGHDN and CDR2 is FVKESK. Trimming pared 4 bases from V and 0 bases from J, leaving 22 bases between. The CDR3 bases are TGTGCCAGCAGCCCCTATACCGCCAGGGCCCTTATCTCTGGGGCCAACGTCCTGACTTTC. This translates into CASSPYTARALISGANVLTF.

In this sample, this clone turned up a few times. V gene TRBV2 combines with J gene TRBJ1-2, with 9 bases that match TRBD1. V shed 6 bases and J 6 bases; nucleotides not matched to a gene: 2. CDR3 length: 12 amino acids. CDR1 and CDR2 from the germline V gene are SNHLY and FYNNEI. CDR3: CASRRQGDGYTF. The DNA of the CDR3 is TGTGCCAGCAGACGACAGGGGGATGGCTACACCTTC.

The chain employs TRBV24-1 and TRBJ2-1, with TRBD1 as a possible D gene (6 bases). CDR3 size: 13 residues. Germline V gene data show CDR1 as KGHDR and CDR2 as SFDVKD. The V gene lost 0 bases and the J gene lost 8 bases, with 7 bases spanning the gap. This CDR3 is CATSDLGGHEQFF. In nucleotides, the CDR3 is TGTGCCACCAGTGATTTGGGGGGCCATGAGCAGTTCTTC.

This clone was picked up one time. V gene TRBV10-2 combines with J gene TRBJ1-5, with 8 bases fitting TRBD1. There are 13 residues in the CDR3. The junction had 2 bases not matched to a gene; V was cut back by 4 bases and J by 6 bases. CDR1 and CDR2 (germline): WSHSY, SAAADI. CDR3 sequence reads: CASSGTGIQPQHF. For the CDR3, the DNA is TGCGCCAGCAGTGGGACAGGGATTCAGCCCCAGCATTTT.

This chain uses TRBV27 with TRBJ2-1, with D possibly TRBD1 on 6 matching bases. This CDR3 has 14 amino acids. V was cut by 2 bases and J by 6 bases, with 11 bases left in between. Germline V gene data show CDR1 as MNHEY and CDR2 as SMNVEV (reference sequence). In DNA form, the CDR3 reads TGTGCCAGCAGTTTAGTTCTAGGGGGCAATGAGCAGTTCTTC. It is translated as CASSLVLGGNEQFF.

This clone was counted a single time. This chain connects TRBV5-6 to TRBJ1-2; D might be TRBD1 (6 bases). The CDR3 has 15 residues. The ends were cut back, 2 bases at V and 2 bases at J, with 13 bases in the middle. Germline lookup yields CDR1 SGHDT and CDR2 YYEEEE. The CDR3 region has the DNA TGTGCCAGCAGCTTAGGGGGACAAAAAAACTATGGCTACACCTTC. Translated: CASSLGGQKNYGYTF.

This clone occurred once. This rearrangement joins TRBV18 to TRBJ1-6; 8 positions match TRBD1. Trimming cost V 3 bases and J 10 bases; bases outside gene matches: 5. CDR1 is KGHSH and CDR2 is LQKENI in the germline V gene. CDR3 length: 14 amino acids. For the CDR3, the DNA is TGTGCCAGCTCACCGAACAGGGGGGAGTCACCCCTCCACTTT. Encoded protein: CASSPNRGESPLHF. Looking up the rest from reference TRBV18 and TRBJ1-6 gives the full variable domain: NAGVMQNPRHLVRRRGQEARLRCSPMKGHSHVYWYRQLPEEGLKFMVYLQKENIIDESGMPKERFSAEFPKEGPSILRIQQVVRGDSAAYFCASSPNRGESPLHFGNGTRLTVT.

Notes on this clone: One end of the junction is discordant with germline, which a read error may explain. The CDR3 DNA follows: TGTGTCAGCAGTGACCCTCTACTCGGGGGGGCCCCCAGGGAGACCCAGTACTTC. Translation: CVSSDPLLGGAPRETQYF. The rearrangement links TRBV6-1 to TRBJ2-5, with TRBD2 matching over 8 bases. The germline V gene encodes CDR1 MNHNS and CDR2 SASEGT. CDR3 length: 18 residues.

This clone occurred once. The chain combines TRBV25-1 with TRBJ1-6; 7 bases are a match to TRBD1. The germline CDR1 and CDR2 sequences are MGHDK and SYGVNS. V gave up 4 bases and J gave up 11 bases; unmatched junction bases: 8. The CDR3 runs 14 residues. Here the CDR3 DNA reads TGTGCCAGCAGTGTTGGAGTCAGGGGGGCACCCCTCCACTTT. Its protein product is CASSVGVRGAPLHF. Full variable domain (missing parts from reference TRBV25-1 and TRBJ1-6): EADIYQTPRYLVIGTGKKITLECSQTMGHDKMYWYQQDPGMELHLIHYSYGVNSTEKGDLSSESTVSRIRTEHFPLTLESARPSHTSQYLCASSVGVRGAPLHFGNGTRLTVT.

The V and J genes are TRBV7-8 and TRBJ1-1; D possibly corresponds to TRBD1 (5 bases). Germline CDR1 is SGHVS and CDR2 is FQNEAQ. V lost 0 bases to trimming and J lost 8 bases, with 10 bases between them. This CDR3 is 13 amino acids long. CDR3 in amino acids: CASSLARQGEAFF. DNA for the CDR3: TGTGCCAGCAGCTTAGCTCGCCAGGGAGAAGCTTTCTTT.

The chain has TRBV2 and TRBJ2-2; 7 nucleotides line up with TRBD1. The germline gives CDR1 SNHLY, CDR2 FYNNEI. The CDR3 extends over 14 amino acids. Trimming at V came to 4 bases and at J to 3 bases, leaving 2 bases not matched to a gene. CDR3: CASSVQGYTGELFF. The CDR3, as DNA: TGTGCCAGCAGTGTACAGGGGTACACCGGGGAGCTGTTTTTT.

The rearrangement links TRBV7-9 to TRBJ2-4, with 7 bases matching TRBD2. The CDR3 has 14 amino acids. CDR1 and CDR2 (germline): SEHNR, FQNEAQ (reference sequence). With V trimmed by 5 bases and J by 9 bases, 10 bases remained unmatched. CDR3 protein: CASSPVGGNGIQYF. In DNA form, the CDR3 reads TGTGCCAGCAGCCCGGTGGGGGGGAACGGCATTCAGTACTTC.

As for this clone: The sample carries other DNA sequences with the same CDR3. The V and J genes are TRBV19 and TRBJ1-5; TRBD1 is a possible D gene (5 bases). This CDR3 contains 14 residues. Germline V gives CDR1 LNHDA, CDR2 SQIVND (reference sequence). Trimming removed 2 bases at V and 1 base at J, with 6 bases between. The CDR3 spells CASSIQGSNQPQHF. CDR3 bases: TGTGCCAGTAGTATACAGGGCAGCAATCAGCCCCAGCATTTT.

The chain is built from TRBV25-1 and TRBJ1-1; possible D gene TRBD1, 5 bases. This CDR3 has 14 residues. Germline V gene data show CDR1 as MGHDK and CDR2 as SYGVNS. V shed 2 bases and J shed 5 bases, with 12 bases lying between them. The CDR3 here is CASSEQGRRTEAFF. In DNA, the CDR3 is TGTGCCAGCAGTGAACAGGGTCGTAGGACTGAAGCTTTCTTT.

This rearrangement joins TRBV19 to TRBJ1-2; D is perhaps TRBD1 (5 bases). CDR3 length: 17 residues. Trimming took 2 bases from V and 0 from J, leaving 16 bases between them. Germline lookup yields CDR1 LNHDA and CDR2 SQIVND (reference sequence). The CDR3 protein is CASSIWGRSPSNYGYTF. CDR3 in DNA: TGTGCCAGTAGTATATGGGGCAGGTCGCCCTCTAACTATGGCTACACCTTC.

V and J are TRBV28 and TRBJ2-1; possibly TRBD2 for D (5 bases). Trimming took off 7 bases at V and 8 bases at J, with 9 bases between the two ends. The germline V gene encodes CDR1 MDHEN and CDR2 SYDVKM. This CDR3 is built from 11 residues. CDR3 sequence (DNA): TGTGCCAGCACCACGAGGGATGAGCAGTTCTTC. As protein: CASTTRDEQFF. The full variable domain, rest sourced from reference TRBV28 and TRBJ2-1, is DVKVTQSSRYLVKRTGEKVFLECVQDMDHENMFWYRQDPGLGLRLIYFSYDVKMKEKGDIPEGYSVSREKKERFSLILESASTNQTSMYLCASTTRDEQFFGPGTRLTVL.

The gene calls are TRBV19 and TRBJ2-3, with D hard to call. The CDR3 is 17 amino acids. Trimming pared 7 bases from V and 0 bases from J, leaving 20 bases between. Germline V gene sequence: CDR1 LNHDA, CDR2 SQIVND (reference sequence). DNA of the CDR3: TGTGCCAGTACCCACGTACATTTGGCGGCTAGCACAGATACGCAGTATTTT. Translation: CASTHVHLAASTDTQYF.

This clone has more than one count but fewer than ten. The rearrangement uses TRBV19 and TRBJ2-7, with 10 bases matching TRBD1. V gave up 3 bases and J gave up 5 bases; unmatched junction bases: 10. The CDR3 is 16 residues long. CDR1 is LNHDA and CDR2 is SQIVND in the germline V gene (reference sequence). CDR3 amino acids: CASSIGFGTGVNEQYV. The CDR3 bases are TGTGCCAGTAGTATCGGTTTCGGGACAGGGGTTAACGAGCAGTACGTC.